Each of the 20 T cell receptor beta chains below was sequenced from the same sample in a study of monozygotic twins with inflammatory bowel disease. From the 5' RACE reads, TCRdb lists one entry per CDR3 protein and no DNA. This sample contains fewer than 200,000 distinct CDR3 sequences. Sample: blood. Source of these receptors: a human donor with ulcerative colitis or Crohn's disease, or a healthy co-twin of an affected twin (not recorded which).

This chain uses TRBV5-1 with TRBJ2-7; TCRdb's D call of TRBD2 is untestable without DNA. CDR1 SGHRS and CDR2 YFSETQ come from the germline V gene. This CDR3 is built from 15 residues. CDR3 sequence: CASSILLAGPDEQYF. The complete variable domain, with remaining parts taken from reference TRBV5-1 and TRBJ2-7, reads KAGVTQTPRYLIKTRGQQVTLSCSPISGHRSVSWYQQTPGQGLQFLFEYFSETQRNKGNFPGRFSGRQFSNSRSEMNVSTLELGDSALYLCASSILLAGPDEQYFGPGTRLTVT.

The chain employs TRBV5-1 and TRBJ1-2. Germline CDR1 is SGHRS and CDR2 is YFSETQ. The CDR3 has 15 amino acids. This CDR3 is CASSLAWSKDYGYTF.

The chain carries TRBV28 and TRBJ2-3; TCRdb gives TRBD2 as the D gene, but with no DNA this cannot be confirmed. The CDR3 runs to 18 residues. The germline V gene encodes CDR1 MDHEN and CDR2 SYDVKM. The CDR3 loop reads CASSFPGLAGGLTDTQYF.

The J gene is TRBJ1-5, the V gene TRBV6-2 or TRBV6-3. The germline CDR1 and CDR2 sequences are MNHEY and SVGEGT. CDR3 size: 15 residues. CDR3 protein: CASSYTRVSNQPQHF.

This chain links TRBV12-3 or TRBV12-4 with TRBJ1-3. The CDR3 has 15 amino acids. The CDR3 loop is CASSDGLRSGNTIYF.

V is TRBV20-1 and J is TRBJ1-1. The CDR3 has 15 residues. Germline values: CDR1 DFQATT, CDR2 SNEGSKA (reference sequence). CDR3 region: CSASSSLGVNTEAFF.

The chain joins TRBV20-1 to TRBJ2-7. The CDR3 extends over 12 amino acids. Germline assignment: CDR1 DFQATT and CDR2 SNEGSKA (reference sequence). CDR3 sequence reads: CSATGGLYEQYF.

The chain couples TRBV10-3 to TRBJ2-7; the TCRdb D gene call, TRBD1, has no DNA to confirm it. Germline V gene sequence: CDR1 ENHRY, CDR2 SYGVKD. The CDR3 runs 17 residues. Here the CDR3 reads CAIVPPPIAGASYEQYF.

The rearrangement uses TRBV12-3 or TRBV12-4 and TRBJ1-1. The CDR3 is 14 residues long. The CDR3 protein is CASSPADRNTEAFF.

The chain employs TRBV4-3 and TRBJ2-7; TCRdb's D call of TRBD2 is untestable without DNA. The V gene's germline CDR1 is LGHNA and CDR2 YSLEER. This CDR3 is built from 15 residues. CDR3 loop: CASSQGASGVGEQYF.

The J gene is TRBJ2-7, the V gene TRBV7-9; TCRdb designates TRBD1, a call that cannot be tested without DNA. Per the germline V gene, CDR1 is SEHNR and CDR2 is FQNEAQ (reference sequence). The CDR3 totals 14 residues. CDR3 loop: CASSSWDRGLEQYF.

The CDR3 sequence: CASSLSRDSPLHF. V gene TRBV5-8 combines with J gene TRBJ1-6; the D call of TRBD1 rests on TCRdb alone, since no DNA is present to check it. This CDR3 is 13 amino acids long. Germline V lookup: CDR1 SGHTS, CDR2 YDEGEE.

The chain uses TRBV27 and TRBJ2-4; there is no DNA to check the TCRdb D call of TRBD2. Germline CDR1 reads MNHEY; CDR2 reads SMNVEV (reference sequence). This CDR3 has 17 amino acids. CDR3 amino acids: CASSLRSSGRRGDIQYF.

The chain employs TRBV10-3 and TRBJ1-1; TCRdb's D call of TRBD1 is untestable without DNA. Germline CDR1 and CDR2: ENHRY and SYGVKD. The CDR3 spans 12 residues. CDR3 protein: CAISGPGTEAFF.

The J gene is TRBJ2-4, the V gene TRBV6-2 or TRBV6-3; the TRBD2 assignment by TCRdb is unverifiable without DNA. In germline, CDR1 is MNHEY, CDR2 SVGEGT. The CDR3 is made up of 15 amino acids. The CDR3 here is CASSYASSGSRGQYF.

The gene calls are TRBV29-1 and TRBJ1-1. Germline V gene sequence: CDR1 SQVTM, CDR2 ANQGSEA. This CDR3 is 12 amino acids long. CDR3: CSVLTVNTEAFF.

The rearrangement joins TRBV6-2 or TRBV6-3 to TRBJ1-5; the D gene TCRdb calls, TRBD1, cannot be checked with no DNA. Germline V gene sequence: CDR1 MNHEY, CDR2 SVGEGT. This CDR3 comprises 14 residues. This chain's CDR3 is CASSYWDRAQPQHF.

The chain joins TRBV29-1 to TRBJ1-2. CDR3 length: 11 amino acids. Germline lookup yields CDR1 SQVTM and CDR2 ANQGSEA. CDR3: CSAVWNYGYTF.

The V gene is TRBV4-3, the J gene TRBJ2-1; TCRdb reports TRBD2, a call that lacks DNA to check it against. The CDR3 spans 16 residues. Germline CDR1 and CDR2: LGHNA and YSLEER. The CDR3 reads CASSQETSGFYNEQFF.

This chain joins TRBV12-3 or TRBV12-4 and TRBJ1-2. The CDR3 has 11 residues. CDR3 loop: CASSYRYGYTF.